A single sample is the source of the 27 T cell receptor beta chains below, sequenced in a study of OX40 agonist ivuxolimab in advanced cancers. Data came from immunoSEQ multiplex PCR; TCRdb stores just in-frame clones and leaves some out. The sample has about 66,000 clones, roughly four fifths seen once. Sequenced material: CD4+ or CD8+ T cells sorted from blood, taken in a trial of the OX40 agonist ivuxolimab. All receptors come from an adult with an advanced solid tumor such as melanoma, head and neck, liver or kidney cancer.

The chain has TRBV7-8 and TRBJ1-2; D uncertain. The length of the CDR3 is 14 residues. The V end lost 5 bases, the J end lost 5 bases, and 15 bases lay between the germline ends. Germline lookup yields CDR1 SGHVS and CDR2 FQNEAQ. The CDR3 protein is CASSQNTVAYGYTF. The CDR3 nucleotides are TGTGCCAGCAGCCAAAATACAGTAGCGTATGGCTACACCTTC.

The rearrangement joins TRBV18 to TRBJ2-2; tentatively, D is TRBD2 (5 bases). Deletions cut 4 bases from V and 0 bases from J, with 12 bases between. The CDR3 is made up of 16 amino acids. Germline-derived CDR1 and CDR2 are KGHSH and LQKENI. CDR3 in amino acids: CASSLSGNPNTGELFF. The CDR3 DNA reads as TGTGCCAGCTCACTATCCGGGAACCCGAACACCGGGGAGCTGTTTTTT.

This sequence joins TRBV5-1 and TRBJ2-6, with TRBD2 matching 12 bases. The CDR3 has 18 residues. Germline CDR1 SGHRS, CDR2 YFSETQ. With 0 bases clipped from V and 4 bases from J, the junction kept 5 bases outside the gene matches. The CDR3 region is CASSLAEGLAGGANVLTF. In DNA form, the CDR3 reads TGCGCCAGCAGCTTGGCCGAGGGACTAGCGGGCGGGGCCAACGTCCTGACTTTC.

V usage is TRBV7-2 and J usage is TRBJ1-5, with 9 bases lining up with TRBD1. Germline CDR1 is SGHTA and CDR2 is FQGNSA. This CDR3 comprises 15 residues. The trim removed 2 bases at V and 3 bases at J, leaving 2 bases unmatched. The CDR3 region is CASSLRTGDNQPQHF. As DNA, the CDR3 is TGTGCCAGCAGCTTAAGGACAGGGGACAATCAGCCCCAGCATTTT. The full variable domain, its missing parts supplied by reference TRBV7-2 and TRBJ1-5, is GAGVSQSPSNKVTEKGKDVELRCDPISGHTALYWYRQSLGQGLEFLIYFQGNSAPDKSGLPSDRFSAERTGGSVSTLTIQRTQQEDSAVYLCASSLRTGDNQPQHFGDGTRLSIL.

The CDR3 region has the DNA TGTGCCAGCAGTGAATACGCCGGGACTAGCGATGAGCAGTACTTC. It specifies CASSEYAGTSDEQYF. The V and J genes are TRBV25-1 and TRBJ2-7, with 10 bases that match TRBD2. The CDR3 runs to 15 residues. The trim removed 0 bases at V and 7 bases at J, leaving 6 bases unmatched. Germline V CDR1 and CDR2: MGHDK, SYGVNS.

The rearrangement links TRBV5-6 to TRBJ2-1, with D possibly TRBD2 on 6 matching bases. This CDR3 contains 13 residues. The V gene lost 2 bases and the J gene lost 9 bases, with 12 bases spanning the gap. Per the germline V gene, CDR1 is SGHDT and CDR2 is YYEEEE. The CDR3 loop is CASSFTSIPEQFF. The CDR3 DNA reads TGTGCCAGCAGCTTCACTAGCATCCCTGAGCAGTTCTTC.

The rearrangement joins TRBV7-9 to TRBJ1-5; tentatively, D is TRBD1 (6 bases). The CDR3 consists of 14 residues. Deletions cut 5 bases from V and 3 bases from J, with 11 bases between. Germline CDR1 and CDR2: SEHNR and FQNEAQ (reference sequence). The CDR3 nucleotides are TGTGCCAGCAGCCATGGACAGCTCAATCAGCCCCAGCATTTT. Translated: CASSHGQLNQPQHF.

The CDR3 nucleotides read TGTGCCAGCAGTTTATTGCTAGCGGGAGGGTACAATGAGCAGTTCTTC. It is translated as CASSLLLAGGYNEQFF. V gene TRBV28 combines with J gene TRBJ2-1; the match to TRBD2 covers 12 bases. After removal of 1 base from V and 4 bases from J, the junction contained 2 bases not matched to a gene. The CDR3 is 16 amino acids. CDR1 and CDR2 from the germline V gene are MDHEN and SYDVKM.

The chain is built from TRBV6-5 and TRBJ2-1; tentative D call: TRBD2 (5 bases). The CDR3 is 14 amino acids. The V end lost 6 bases, the J end lost 0 bases, and 9 bases lay between the germline ends. CDR1 is MNHEY and CDR2 is SVGAGI in the germline V gene. The CDR3 coding sequence is TGTGCCAGCAGGGGGAGTTCCTCCTACAATGAGCAGTTCTTC. It is translated as CASRGSSSYNEQFF.

CDR3 DNA: TGTGCCAGCAGCGAGGGGACAGGGGGCTTGGAACCTAACTATGGCTACACCTTC. This gives the protein CASSEGTGGLEPNYGYTF. This chain joins TRBV5-4 and TRBJ1-2; 12 nucleotides agree with TRBD1. The germline gives CDR1 SGHNT, CDR2 YYREEE (reference sequence). The trim removed 4 bases at V and 0 bases at J, leaving 10 bases unmatched. This CDR3 has 18 amino acids.

Note on this clone: The identical CDR3 is also encoded by other nucleotide sequences in the sample. The chain links TRBV19 to TRBJ1-1, with no clear D. Per germline, CDR1 LNHDA and CDR2 SQIVND (reference sequence). The CDR3 contains 14 residues. Between the trimmed V and J ends, which lost 3 bases and 3 bases, there was a span of 11 bases. The CDR3 DNA is TGTGCCAGTAGTATGGGAGGAGCTTACACTGAAGCTTTCTTT. Translated, it gives CASSMGGAYTEAFF.

The chain links TRBV7-3 to TRBJ2-3, with 9 nucleotides matching TRBD1. The CDR3 spans 14 residues. Trimming took 5 bases from V and 5 from J; bases not matched to a gene: 5. Looked up from germline, CDR1 is SGHTA and CDR2 is FQGTGA. The CDR3 reads CASSPRTGVDTQYF. As DNA, the CDR3 is TGTGCCAGCAGCCCCCGGACAGGGGTAGATACGCAGTATTTT.

The V call is TRBV28, the J call TRBJ2-1; 7 bases align to TRBD1. V was clipped by 4 bases and J by 7 bases; unmatched bases: 13. CDR3 size: 16 residues. Germline V CDR1 and CDR2: MDHEN, SYDVKM. The CDR3 loop is CASSSPLWGQLNEQFF. The CDR3, as DNA: TGTGCCAGCAGTTCACCTCTTTGGGGACAGTTAAATGAGCAGTTCTTC.

This clone has just one count. This sequence joins TRBV30 and TRBJ1-6, with 8 bases identical to TRBD1. The germline gives CDR1 GTSNPN, CDR2 SVGIG (reference sequence). The CDR3 consists of 15 residues. V was pared by 2 bases and J by 10 bases, with 10 bases of the junction left unmatched. This CDR3 is CAWSFPGQGGSPLHF. The CDR3 DNA sequence: TGTGCCTGGAGTTTCCCCGGACAGGGTGGCTCACCCCTCCACTTT. Supplemented by reference TRBV30 and TRBJ1-6, the full variable domain reads SQTIHQWPATLVQPVGSPLSLECTVEGTSNPNLYWYRQAAGRGLQLLFYSVGIGQISSEVPQNLSASRPQDRQFILSSKKLLLSDSGFYLCAWSFPGQGGSPLHFGNGTRLTVT.

The sample holds a few counts of this clone. The CDR3 protein is CAWRGGPNEQYF. For the CDR3, the DNA is TGTGCCTGGAGAGGGGGTCCCAACGAGCAGTACTTC. The rearrangement joins TRBV30 to TRBJ2-7, with D perhaps matching TRBD1 (6 bases). V was pared by 3 bases and J by 5 bases, with 11 bases between. This CDR3 contains 12 residues. The germline V gene encodes CDR1 GTSNPN and CDR2 SVGIG (reference sequence).

The chain uses TRBV28 and TRBJ1-2; 10 positions agree with TRBD1. The germline CDR1 and CDR2 sequences are MDHEN and SYDVKM. The CDR3 covers 16 residues. V shed 5 bases and J 3 bases; nucleotides not matched to a gene: 9. The CDR3 region has the DNA TGTGCCAGCAGTATACCGACAGGGGGCGCCGACTATGGCTACACCTTC. Its protein is CASSIPTGGADYGYTF.

The chain combines TRBV6-4 with TRBJ1-4, with a possible D match to TRBD1 (5 bases). V lost 4 bases to trimming and J lost 5 bases, with 8 bases between them. Germline values: CDR1 MRHNA, CDR2 SNTAGT. This CDR3 has 13 amino acids. CDR3: CASSVNRNEKLFF. The CDR3 DNA reads TGTGCCAGCAGTGTAAACAGGAATGAAAAACTGTTTTTT.

The chain couples TRBV7-2 to TRBJ1-2; perhaps TRBD1 as D (5 bases). V gave up 0 bases and J gave up 3 bases, with 17 bases separating them. The CDR3 is 17 residues long. Germline-derived CDR1 and CDR2 are SGHTA and FQGNSA. The CDR3 DNA reads TGTGCCAGCAGCTTAGCGCTAAACAGACAGATAGACTATGGCTACACCTTC. The encoded protein is CASSLALNRQIDYGYTF.

This chain connects TRBV7-3 to TRBJ2-5; 7 bases agree with TRBD2. The length of the CDR3 is 16 residues. J lost 1 base, V lost 2 bases, and 7 bases had no gene match. Germline CDR1 is SGHTA and CDR2 is FQGTGA. The CDR3 region has the DNA TGTGCCAGCAGCTTATACGGGGGAGGGACCCAAGAGACCCAGTACTTC. This codes for CASSLYGGGTQETQYF.

CDR3 bases: TGTGCCAGCAGCGCGAACCCCGGCAGGGGTAACAATGAGCAGTTCTTC. Protein product: CASSANPGRGNNEQFF. The chain links TRBV9 to TRBJ2-1; tentative D call: TRBD1 (6 bases). This CDR3 spans 16 amino acids. Trimming took 3 bases from V and 5 from J, leaving 18 bases between them. CDR1 SGDLS and CDR2 YYNGEE come from the germline V gene.

The V call is TRBV27, the J call TRBJ2-2; D may be TRBD2 (7 bases). Germline V gives CDR1 MNHEY, CDR2 SMNVEV (reference sequence). V shed 6 bases and J shed 4 bases, with 9 bases lying between them. This CDR3 is 13 amino acids long. The CDR3 nucleotides are TGTGCCAGCAGACGGGGGGCCACCGGGGAGCTGTTTTTT. Encoded protein: CASRRGATGELFF.

The sample holds one count of this clone. CDR3 in amino acids: CASTSGGSSTDTQYF. As DNA, the CDR3 is TGTGCCAGCACCTCTGGGGGTTCTAGCACAGATACGCAGTATTTT. J is TRBJ2-3 and V is TRBV27; either TRBD1 or TRBD2 may fit D (5 bases each). This CDR3 contains 15 residues. Germline values: CDR1 MNHEY, CDR2 SMNVEV (reference sequence). Trimming took 7 bases from V and 0 from J, leaving 14 bases between them.

The rearrangement links TRBV7-2 to TRBJ2-1, with 13 bases identical to TRBD2. This CDR3 has 17 residues. CDR1 is SGHTA and CDR2 is FQGNSA in the germline V gene. J gave up 4 bases and V 5 bases, and 8 bases lay outside the gene matches. The CDR3 DNA reads TGTGCCAGCAGCGGAGGACTAGCGGGAGTGGGGTACAATGAGCAGTTCTTC. Protein sequence: CASSGGLAGVGYNEQFF. Full variable domain (missing parts from reference TRBV7-2 and TRBJ2-1): GAGVSQSPSNKVTEKGKDVELRCDPISGHTALYWYRQSLGQGLEFLIYFQGNSAPDKSGLPSDRFSAERTGGSVSTLTIQRTQQEDSAVYLCASSGGLAGVGYNEQFFGPGTRLTVL.

The rearrangement links TRBV30 to TRBJ2-5, with D hard to call. Trimming pared 2 bases from V and 5 bases from J, leaving 9 bases between. Per the germline V gene, CDR1 is GTSNPN and CDR2 is SVGIG (reference sequence). The CDR3 is 12 amino acids. DNA for the CDR3: TGTGCCTGGAGTCCCGGGCCGGAGACCCAGTACTTC. Its translation: CAWSPGPETQYF.

The chain uses TRBV9 and TRBJ2-3; no clear D gene. Per germline, CDR1 SGDLS and CDR2 YYNGEE. V lost 0 bases and J lost 6, with 5 bases in between. This CDR3 has 12 amino acids. CDR3 nucleotide sequence: TGTGCCAGCAGCGTAGAAGGCGATACGCAGTATTTT. It codes for CASSVEGDTQYF. Together with reference TRBV9 and TRBJ2-3, the CDR3 gives the full variable domain: DSGVTQTPKHLITATGQRVTLRCSPRSGDLSVYWYQQSLDQGLQFLIQYYNGEERAKGNILERFSAQQFPDLHSELNLSSLELGDSALYFCASSVEGDTQYFGPGTRLTVL.

The chain carries TRBV28 and TRBJ2-5; D remains ambiguous. Trimming took 7 bases from V and 2 from J, leaving 14 bases between them. The germline gives CDR1 MDHEN, CDR2 SYDVKM. This CDR3 has 14 residues. CDR3: CASTRMDGQETQYF. The CDR3 DNA reads TGTGCCAGCACTAGAATGGACGGACAAGAGACCCAGTACTTC.

The chain carries TRBV7-4 and TRBJ1-5, with D possibly TRBD1 on 5 matching bases. Germline loops: CDR1 SGHVT, CDR2 SQSDAQ. The CDR3 sequence is 16 residues long. Trimming pared 0 bases from V and 4 bases from J, leaving 13 bases between. This CDR3 reads CASSLAPPGTNQPQHF. Here the CDR3 DNA reads TGTGCCAGCAGCTTAGCCCCGCCGGGGACTAATCAGCCCCAGCATTTT. Supplemented by reference TRBV7-4 and TRBJ1-5, the full variable domain reads GAGVSQSPRYKVAKRGRDVALRCDSISGHVTLYWYRQTLGQGSEVLTYSQSDAQRDKSGRPSGRFSAERPERSVSTLKIQRTEQGDSAVYLCASSLAPPGTNQPQHFGDGTRLSIL.